Here is one T cell receptor (beta chain) with its context. This sample was included in a study of blood T cell repertoires in COVID-19. On the study more broadly: Samples came from the United States, Italy and Spain, spanning acute and convalescent COVID-19. From T cells, B-cell-depleted T cells, or PBMCs came the material, which was cDNA or gDNA.

The CDR3 length is 20 residues. Method: immunoSEQ multiplex PCR; TCRdb's copy keeps in-frame clones and lacks some. The table shows 100,000 to 120,000 clones, with roughly four fifths occurring only once. The gene calls are TRBV21-1 and TRBJ1-5. TRBV21-1 constitutes a pseudogene. The source is a woman aged 80 or older with acute or convalescent COVID-19. The sample comprised peripheral blood. In DNA, the CDR3 is TGTGCCAGCAGCAAAAACCGGAGGGAGTGTGCAGGGTATAGCAATCAGCCCCAGCATTTT. It codes for CASSKNRRECAGYSNQPQHF.